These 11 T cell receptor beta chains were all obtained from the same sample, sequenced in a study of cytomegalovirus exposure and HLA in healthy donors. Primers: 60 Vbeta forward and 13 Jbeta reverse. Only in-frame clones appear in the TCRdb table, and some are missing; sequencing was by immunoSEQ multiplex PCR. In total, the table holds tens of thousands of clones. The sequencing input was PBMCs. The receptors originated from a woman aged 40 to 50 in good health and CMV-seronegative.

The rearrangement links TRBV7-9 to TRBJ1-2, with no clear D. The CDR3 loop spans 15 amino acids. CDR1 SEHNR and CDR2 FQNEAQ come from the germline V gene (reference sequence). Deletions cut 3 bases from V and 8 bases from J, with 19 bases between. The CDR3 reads CASSLDSGSRGGYTF. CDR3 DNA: TGTGCCAGCAGCTTGGACTCCGGGTCCCGTGGAGGCTACACCTTC.

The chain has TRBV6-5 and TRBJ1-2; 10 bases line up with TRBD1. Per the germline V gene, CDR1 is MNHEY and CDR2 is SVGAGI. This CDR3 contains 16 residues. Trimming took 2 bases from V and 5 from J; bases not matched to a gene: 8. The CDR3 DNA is TGTGCCAGCAGTTACAGAATGGGACAGGGGATTTATGGCTACACCTTC. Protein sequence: CASSYRMGQGIYGYTF.

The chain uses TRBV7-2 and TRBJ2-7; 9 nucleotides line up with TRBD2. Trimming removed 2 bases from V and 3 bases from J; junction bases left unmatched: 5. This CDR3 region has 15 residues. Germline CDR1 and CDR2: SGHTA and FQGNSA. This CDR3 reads CASSLFLAGLYEQYF. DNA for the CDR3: TGTGCCAGCAGCTTATTTCTAGCGGGACTCTACGAGCAGTACTTC.

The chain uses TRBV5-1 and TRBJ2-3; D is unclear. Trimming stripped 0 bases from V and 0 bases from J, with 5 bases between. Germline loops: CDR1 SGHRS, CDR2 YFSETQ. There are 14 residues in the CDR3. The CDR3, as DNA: TGCGCCAGCAGCTTGGCCCTCAGCACAGATACGCAGTATTTT. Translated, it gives CASSLALSTDTQYF.

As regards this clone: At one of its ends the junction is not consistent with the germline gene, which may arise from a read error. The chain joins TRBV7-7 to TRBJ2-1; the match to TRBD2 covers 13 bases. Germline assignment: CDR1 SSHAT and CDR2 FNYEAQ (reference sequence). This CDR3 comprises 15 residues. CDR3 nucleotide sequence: TGTGCTAGCAGCCGGACTAGCGGGAGTGGCGTTGAGCAGTTCTTC. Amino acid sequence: CASSRTSGSGVEQFF.

CDR3 sequence (DNA): TGTGCCAGCAGTGCACCTCGGAGCACAGATACGCAGTATTTT. Amino acids: CASSAPRSTDTQYF. V gene TRBV25-1 combines with J gene TRBJ2-3; D call uncertain. The CDR3 has 14 amino acids. The germline V gene encodes CDR1 MGHDK and CDR2 SYGVNS. V was clipped by 4 bases and J by 0 bases, with 8 bases between them.

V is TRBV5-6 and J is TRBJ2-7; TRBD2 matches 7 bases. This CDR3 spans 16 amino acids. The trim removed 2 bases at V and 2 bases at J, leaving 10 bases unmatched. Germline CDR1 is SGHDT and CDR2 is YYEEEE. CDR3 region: CASSFRLAVFPYEQYF. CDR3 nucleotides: TGTGCCAGCAGCTTTAGGCTAGCGGTTTTTCCCTACGAGCAGTACTTC.

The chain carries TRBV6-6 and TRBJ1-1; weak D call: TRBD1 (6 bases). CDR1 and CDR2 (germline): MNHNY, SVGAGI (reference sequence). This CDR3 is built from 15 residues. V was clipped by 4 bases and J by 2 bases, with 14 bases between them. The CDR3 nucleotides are TGTGCCAGCAGTTCCAAGACAGGACCTAACACTGAAGCTTTCTTT. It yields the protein CASSSKTGPNTEAFF.

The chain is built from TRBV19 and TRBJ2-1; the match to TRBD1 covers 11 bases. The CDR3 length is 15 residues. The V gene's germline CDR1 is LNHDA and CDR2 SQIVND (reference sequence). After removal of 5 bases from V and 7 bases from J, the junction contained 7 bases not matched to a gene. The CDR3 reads CASSSSGTGGNEQFF. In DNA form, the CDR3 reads TGTGCCAGTAGTTCGTCCGGGACAGGGGGTAATGAGCAGTTCTTC.

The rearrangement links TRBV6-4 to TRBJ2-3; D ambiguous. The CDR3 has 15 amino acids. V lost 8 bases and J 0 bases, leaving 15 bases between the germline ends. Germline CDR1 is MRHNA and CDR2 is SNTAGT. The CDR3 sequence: CASSRGVYSTDTQYF. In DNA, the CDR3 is TGTGCCAGCTCCCGCGGAGTATATAGCACAGATACGCAGTATTTT.

For the CDR3, the DNA is TGCGCCAGCAGTGACCAGGGGCACCAGCCCCAGCATTTT. It codes for CASSDQGHQPQHF. The chain recombines TRBV10-2 with TRBJ1-5, with D possibly matching TRBD1 (6 bases). The CDR3 length is 13 residues. Germline V gene lookup returns CDR1 WSHSY and CDR2 SAAADI. Trimming removed 3 bases at V and 7 bases at J, with 10 bases between.